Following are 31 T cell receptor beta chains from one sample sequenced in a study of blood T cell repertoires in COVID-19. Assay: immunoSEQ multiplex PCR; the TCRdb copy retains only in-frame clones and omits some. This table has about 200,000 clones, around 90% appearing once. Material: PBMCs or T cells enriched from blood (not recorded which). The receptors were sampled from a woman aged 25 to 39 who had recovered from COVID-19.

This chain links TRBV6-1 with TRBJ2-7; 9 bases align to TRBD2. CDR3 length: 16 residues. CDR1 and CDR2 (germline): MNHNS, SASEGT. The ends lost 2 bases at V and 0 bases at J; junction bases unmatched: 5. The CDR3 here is CASSEMAGGSSYEQYF. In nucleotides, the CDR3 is TGTGCCAGCAGTGAAATGGCGGGGGGGAGCTCCTACGAGCAGTACTTC.

The DNA of the CDR3 is TGTGCCACCAGTGAAGGGACAGCGGCTCTCAATCAGCCCCAGCATTTT. Translation: CATSEGTAALNQPQHF. The chain couples TRBV24-1 to TRBJ1-5, with 7 bases matching TRBD1. This CDR3 has 16 residues. J was trimmed by 3 bases and V by 4 bases; bases with no gene match: 8. The germline CDR1 and CDR2 sequences are KGHDR and SFDVKD.

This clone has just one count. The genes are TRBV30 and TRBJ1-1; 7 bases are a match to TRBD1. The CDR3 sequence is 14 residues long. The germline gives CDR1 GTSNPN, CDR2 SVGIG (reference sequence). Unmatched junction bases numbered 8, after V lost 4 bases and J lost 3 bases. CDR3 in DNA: TGTGCCTGGAAAACAGGGGTGGGGTACACTGAAGCTTTCTTT. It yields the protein CAWKTGVGYTEAFF.

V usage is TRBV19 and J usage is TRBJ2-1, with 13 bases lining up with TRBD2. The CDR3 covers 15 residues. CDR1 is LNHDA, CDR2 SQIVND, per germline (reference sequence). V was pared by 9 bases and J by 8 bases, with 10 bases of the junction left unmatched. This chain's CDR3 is CASRLLAGGLDEQFF. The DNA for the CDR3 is TGTGCCAGCCGACTACTAGCGGGGGGGCTGGATGAGCAGTTCTTC.

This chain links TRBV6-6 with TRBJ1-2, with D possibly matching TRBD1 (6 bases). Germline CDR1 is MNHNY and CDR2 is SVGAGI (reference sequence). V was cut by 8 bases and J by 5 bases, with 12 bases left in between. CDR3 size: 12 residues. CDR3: CASLGQSYGYTF. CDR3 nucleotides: TGTGCCAGCCTAGGACAGTCGTATGGCTACACCTTC.

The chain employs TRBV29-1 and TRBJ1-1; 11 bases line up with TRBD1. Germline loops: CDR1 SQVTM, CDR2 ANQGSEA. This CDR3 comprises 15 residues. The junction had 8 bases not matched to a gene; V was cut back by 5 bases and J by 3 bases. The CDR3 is CSVLQDRGRDTEAFF. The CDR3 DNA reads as TGCAGCGTTCTCCAGGACAGGGGGCGGGACACTGAAGCTTTCTTT.

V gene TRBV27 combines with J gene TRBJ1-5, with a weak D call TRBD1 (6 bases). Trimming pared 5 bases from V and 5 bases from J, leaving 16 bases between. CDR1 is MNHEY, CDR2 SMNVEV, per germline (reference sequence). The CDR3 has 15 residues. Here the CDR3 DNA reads TGTGCCAGCAGTCCCCGACCGCGGGGGCATCAGCCCCAGCATTTT. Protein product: CASSPRPRGHQPQHF.

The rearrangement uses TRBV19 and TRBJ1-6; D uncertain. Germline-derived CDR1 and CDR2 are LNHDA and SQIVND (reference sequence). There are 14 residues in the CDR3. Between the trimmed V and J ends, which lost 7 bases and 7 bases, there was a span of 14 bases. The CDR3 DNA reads TGTGCCAGTACCCACCCCGTGCAGAATTCACCCCTCCACTTT. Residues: CASTHPVQNSPLHF.

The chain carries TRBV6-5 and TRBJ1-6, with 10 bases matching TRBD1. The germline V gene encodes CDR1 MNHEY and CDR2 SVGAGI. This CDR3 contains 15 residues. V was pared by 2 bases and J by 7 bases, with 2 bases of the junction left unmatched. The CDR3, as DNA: TGTGCCAGCAGTTACAGACAGGGGGCGAATTCACCCCTCCACTTT. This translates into CASSYRQGANSPLHF.

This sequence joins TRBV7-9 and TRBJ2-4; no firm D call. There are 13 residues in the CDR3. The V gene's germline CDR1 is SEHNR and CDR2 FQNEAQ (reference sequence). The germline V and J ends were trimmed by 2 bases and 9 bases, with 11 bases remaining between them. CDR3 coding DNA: TGTGCCAGCAGCTTACTGGGTTCGGGCATTCAGTACTTC. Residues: CASSLLGSGIQYF.

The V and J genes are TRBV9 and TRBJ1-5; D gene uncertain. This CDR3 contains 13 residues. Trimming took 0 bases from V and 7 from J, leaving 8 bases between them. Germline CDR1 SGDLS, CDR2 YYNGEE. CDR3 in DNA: TGTGCCAGCAGCGTAGCTGAACGGCAGCCCCAGCATTTT. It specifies CASSVAERQPQHF.

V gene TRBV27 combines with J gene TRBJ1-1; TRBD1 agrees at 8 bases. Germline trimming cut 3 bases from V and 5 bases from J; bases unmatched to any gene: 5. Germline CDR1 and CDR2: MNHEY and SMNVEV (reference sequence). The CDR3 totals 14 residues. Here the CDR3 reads CASSLAGGLTEAFF. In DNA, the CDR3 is TGTGCCAGCAGTTTGGCAGGGGGCTTAACTGAAGCTTTCTTT.

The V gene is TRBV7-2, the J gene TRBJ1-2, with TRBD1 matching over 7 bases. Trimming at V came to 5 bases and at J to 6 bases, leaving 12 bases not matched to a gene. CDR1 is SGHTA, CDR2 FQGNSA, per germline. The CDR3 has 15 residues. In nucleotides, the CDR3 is TGTGCCAGCAGCCCCAAACGGGGGACAGTGAATGGCTACACCTTC. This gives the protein CASSPKRGTVNGYTF.

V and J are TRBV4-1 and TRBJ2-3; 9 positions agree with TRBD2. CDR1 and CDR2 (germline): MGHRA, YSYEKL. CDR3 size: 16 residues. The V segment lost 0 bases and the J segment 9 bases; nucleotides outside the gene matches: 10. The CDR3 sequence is CASSQDRAGGLGTQYF. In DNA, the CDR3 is TGCGCCAGCAGCCAAGATAGAGCGGGGGGACTTGGAACGCAGTATTTT.

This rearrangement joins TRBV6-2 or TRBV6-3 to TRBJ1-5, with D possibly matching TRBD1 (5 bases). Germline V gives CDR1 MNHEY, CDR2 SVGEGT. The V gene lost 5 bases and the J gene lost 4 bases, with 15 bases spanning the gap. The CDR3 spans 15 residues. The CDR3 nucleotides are TGTGCCAGCAGTGCACCCAGGGTCCTAAATCAGCCCCAGCATTTT. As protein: CASSAPRVLNQPQHF.

CDR3 sequence (DNA): TGCGCCAGCGGCCGGACAGGGGGCGACGGAAACACCATATATTTT. Translation: CASGRTGGDGNTIYF. J is TRBJ1-3 and V is TRBV5-1; 11 bases agree with TRBD1. Germline V CDR1 and CDR2: SGHRS, YFSETQ. Losses at the gene ends were 7 bases for V and 4 bases for J; bases not matched to a gene: 7. This CDR3 is built from 15 residues.

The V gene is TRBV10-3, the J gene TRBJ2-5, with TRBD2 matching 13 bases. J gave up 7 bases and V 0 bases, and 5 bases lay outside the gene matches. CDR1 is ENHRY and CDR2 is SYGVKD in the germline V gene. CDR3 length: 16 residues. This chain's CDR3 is CAISESLAGGPGTQYF. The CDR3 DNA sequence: TGTGCCATCAGTGAGTCACTAGCGGGAGGGCCCGGGACCCAGTACTTC.

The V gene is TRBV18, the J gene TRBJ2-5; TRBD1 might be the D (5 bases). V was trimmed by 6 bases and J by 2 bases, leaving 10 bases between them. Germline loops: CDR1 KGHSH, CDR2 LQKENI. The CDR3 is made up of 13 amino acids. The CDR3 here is CASSDTVQETQYF. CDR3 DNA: TGTGCCAGCTCGGACACAGTACAAGAGACCCAGTACTTC.

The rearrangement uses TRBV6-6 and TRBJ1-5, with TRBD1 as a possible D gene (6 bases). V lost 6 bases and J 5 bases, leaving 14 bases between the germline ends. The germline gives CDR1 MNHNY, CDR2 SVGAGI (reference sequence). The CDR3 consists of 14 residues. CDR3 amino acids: CASRDGGAYQPQHF. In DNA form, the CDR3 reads TGTGCCAGCAGGGACGGGGGGGCCTATCAGCCCCAGCATTTT.

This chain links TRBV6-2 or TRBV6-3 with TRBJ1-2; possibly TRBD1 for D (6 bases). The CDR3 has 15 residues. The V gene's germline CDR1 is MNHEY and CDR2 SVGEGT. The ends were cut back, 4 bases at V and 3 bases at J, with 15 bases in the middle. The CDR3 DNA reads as TGTGCCAGCAGTTCCGAACAGGGCCCCCACTATGGCTACACCTTC. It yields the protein CASSSEQGPHYGYTF.

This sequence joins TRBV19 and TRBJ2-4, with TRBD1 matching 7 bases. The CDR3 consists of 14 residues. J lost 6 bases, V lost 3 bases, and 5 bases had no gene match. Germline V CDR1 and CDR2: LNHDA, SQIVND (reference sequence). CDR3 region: CASSIRAGGNIQYF. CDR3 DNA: TGTGCCAGTAGTATTCGCGCAGGGGGAAACATTCAGTACTTC.

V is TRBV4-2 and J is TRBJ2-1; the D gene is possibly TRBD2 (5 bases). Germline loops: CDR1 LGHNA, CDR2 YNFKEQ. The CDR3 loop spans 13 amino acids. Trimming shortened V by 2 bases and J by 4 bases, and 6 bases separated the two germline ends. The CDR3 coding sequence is TGTGCCAGCAGCCAACCGGGGTACAATGAGCAGTTCTTC. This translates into CASSQPGYNEQFF.

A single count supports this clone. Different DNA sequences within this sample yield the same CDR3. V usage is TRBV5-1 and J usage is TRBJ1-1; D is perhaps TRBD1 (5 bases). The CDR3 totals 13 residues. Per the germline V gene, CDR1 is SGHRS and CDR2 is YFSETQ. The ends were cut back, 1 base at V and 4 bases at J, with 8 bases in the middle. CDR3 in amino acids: CASSLIRGTEAFF. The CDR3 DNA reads TGCGCCAGCAGCTTGATAAGGGGCACTGAAGCTTTCTTT.

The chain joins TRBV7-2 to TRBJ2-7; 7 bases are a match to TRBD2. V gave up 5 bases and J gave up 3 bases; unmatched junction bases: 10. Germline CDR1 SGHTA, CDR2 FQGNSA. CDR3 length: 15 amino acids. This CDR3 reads CASSNPGTTIYEQYF. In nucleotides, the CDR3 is TGTGCCAGCAGCAACCCCGGGACTACAATCTACGAGCAGTACTTC. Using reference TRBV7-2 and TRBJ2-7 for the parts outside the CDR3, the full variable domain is GAGVSQSPSNKVTEKGKDVELRCDPISGHTALYWYRQSLGQGLEFLIYFQGNSAPDKSGLPSDRFSAERTGGSVSTLTIQRTQQEDSAVYLCASSNPGTTIYEQYFGPGTRLTVT.

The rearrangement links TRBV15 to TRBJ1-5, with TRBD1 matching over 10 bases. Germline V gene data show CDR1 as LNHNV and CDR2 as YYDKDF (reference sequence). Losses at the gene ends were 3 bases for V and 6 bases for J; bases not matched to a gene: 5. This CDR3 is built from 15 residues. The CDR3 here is CATSSRGQGVQPQHF. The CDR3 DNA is TGTGCCACCAGCAGCCGAGGACAGGGGGTTCAGCCCCAGCATTTT. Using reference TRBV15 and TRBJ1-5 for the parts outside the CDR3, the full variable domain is DAMVIQNPRYQVTQFGKPVTLSCSQTLNHNVMYWYQQKSSQAPKLLFHYYDKDFNNEADTPDNFQSRRPNTSFCFLDIRSPGLGDTAMYLCATSSRGQGVQPQHFGDGTRLSIL.

CDR3 coding DNA: TGTGCCAGCAGACGCGCCGGGACAGGAAAAAACATTCAGTACTTC. This gives the protein CASRRAGTGKNIQYF. This sequence joins TRBV6-5 and TRBJ2-4; 8 bases are a match to TRBD1. Germline-derived CDR1 and CDR2 are MNHEY and SVGAGI. The trim removed 6 bases at V and 4 bases at J, leaving 8 bases unmatched. The CDR3 length is 15 residues.

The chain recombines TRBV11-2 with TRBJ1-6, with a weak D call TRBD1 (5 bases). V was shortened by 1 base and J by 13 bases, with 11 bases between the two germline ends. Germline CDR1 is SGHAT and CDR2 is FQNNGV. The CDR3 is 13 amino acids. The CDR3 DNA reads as TGTGCCAGCAGCTTAGTCCAGGGAACCCCCCTCCACTTT. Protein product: CASSLVQGTPLHF. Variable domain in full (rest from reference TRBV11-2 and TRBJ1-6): EAGVAQSPRYKIIEKRQSVAFWCNPISGHATLYWYQQILGQGPKLLIQFQNNGVVDDSQLPKDRFSAERLKGVDSTLKIQPAKLEDSAVYLCASSLVQGTPLHFGNGTRLTVT.

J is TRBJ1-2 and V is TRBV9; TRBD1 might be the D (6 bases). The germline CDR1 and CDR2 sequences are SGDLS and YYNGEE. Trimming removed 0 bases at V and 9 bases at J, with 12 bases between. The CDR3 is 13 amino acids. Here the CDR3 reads CASSVGGGVSYTF. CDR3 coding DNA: TGTGCCAGCAGCGTAGGAGGGGGGGTGAGCTACACCTTC.

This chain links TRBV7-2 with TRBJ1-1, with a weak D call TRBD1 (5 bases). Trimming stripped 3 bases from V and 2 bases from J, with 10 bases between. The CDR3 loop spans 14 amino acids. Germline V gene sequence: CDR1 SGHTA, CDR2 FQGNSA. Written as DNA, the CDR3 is TGTGCCAGCAGCTTCCGGGGGGTAAACACTGAAGCTTTCTTT. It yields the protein CASSFRGVNTEAFF.

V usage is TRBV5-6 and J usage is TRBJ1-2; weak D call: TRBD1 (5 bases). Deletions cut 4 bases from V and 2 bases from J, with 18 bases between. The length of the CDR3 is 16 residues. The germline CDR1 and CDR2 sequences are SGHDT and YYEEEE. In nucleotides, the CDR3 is TGTGCCAGCAGCCCCCAGGGAGGAAGGGTAAACTATGGCTACACCTTC. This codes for CASSPQGGRVNYGYTF.

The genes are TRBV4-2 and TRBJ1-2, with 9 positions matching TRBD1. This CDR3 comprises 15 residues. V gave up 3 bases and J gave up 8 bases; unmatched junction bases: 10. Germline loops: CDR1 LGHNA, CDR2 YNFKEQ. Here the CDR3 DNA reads TGTGCCAGCAGCCAGGACTTCGGGACAGGGAGCGGCTACACCTTC. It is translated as CASSQDFGTGSGYTF.